The 12 T cell receptor beta chains presented below share a single source sample, sequenced in a study of T cells in Graves' hyperthyroidism and ophthalmopathy (dated by TCRdb to between 2018 and 2021). Library prep was done by multiplex PCR. Sequencing was performed on an Illumina HiSeq 2000. Amplification of TCR beta CDR3 regions was carried out from RNA transcripts. A first-round RT-PCR of the TCR CDR3 used the HTBI primer set with the Qiagen OneStep RT-PCR kit. TCRdb cleaned the public reads at Q25 with fastp, built clones with MiXCR and kept in-frame beta chains. Every distinct CDR3 protein forms one entry, paired with its most common genes and DNA. The sample contains hundreds of thousands of distinct CDR3 sequences, around 14% of them found a single time. In total, the top ten clones hold less than 10% of the sample. The sample taken for sequencing was blood. These TCRs come from a woman aged 18-29 years with Graves' hyperthyroidism.

This chain links TRBV7-9 with TRBJ2-5; 11 bases map to TRBD2. The CDR3 contains 18 residues. V was clipped by 1 base and J by 5 bases; unmatched bases: 12. Per the germline V gene, CDR1 is SEHNR and CDR2 is FQNEAQ (reference sequence). The DNA for the CDR3 is TGTGCCAGCAGCTTAGTGGGGTCGACTAGCGGGATTAGGGAGACCCAGTACTTC. As protein: CASSLVGSTSGIRETQYF.

The chain couples TRBV12-5 to TRBJ1-2, with 8 bases identical to TRBD1. The CDR3 extends over 13 amino acids. Germline loops: CDR1 LGHNT, CDR2 FRNRAP. V shed 2 bases, J shed 8 bases, and the junction held 4 bases outside the gene matches. CDR3 in amino acids: CASGLTGGWGYTF. CDR3 in DNA: TGTGCTAGTGGTTTGACAGGGGGTTGGGGCTACACCTTC.

This clonotype was seen ten or more times. The CDR3 spells CASSPGQARTGELFF. The CDR3 nucleotides read TGTGCCAGCAGCCCCGGACAGGCCCGCACCGGGGAGCTGTTTTTT. J is TRBJ2-2 and V is TRBV7-2, with 7 bases identical to TRBD1. The CDR3 is 15 residues long. The V and J ends lost 5 bases and 4 bases, in that order; junction bases with no gene match: 7. Germline CDR1 and CDR2: SGHTA and FQGNSA.

This clonotype was seen repeatedly, ten times or more. The chain has TRBV27 and TRBJ2-7; D is possibly TRBD2 (6 bases). CDR1 and CDR2 (germline): MNHEY, SMNVEV (reference sequence). CDR3 length: 13 residues. The V end was cut by 5 bases, the J end by 4 bases, with 12 bases between. The CDR3: CASSRRGQYEQYF. The CDR3 DNA is TGTGCCAGCAGTCGGAGGGGTCAGTACGAGCAGTACTTC.

This clonotype showed up many times. The V call is TRBV28, the J call TRBJ2-4; a possible D gene is TRBD2 (5 bases). The V gene lost 0 bases and the J gene lost 8 bases, with 17 bases spanning the gap. Germline V gene sequence: CDR1 MDHEN, CDR2 SYDVKM. CDR3 length: 16 residues. CDR3 sequence reads: CASSLWGVDITHIQYF. In DNA form, the CDR3 reads TGTGCCAGCAGTTTATGGGGAGTCGACATCACCCACATTCAGTACTTC.

This clonotype showed up many times. The chain has TRBV2 and TRBJ2-5; tentative D call: TRBD1 (6 bases). Germline CDR1 reads SNHLY; CDR2 reads FYNNEI. There are 13 residues in the CDR3. Trimming stripped 6 bases from V and 1 base from J, with 9 bases between. CDR3 nucleotide sequence: TGTGCCAGCAGACAGGACAGCCAAGAGACCCAGTACTTC. Its protein is CASRQDSQETQYF.

The table lists this clonotype with many counts. The chain joins TRBV6-2 or TRBV6-3 to TRBJ1-1; TRBD1 might be the D (5 bases). In germline, CDR1 is MNHEY, CDR2 SVGEGT. The V gene lost 2 bases and the J gene lost 6 bases, with 16 bases spanning the gap. There are 15 residues in the CDR3. The CDR3 nucleotides are TGTGCCAGCAGTTACGGGGGGAGGGGTTGGGCTGAAGCTTTCTTT. Encoded protein: CASSYGGRGWAEAFF.

This clonotype has at least ten counts. The chain has TRBV12-3 or TRBV12-4 and TRBJ1-2; maybe TRBD1 (6 bases). Trimming left V 1 base short and J 4 bases short, with 7 bases between. This CDR3 region has 13 residues. CDR3 loop: CASSLEGGYGYTF. The CDR3 DNA is TGTGCCAGCAGTTTAGAAGGGGGCTATGGCTACACCTTC.

This clonotype was found many times. This sequence joins TRBV29-1 and TRBJ1-2; D gene uncertain. Germline lookup yields CDR1 SQVTM and CDR2 ANQGSEA. The CDR3 is 12 residues long. V was trimmed by 3 bases and J by 4 bases, leaving 9 bases between them. The CDR3 protein is CSVEGIGYGYTF. In DNA form, the CDR3 reads TGCAGCGTTGAGGGCATTGGCTATGGCTACACCTTC. Full variable domain (missing parts from reference TRBV29-1 and TRBJ1-2): SAVISQKPSRDICQRGTSLTIQCQVDSQVTMMFWYRQQPGQSLTLIATANQGSEATYESGFVIDKFPISRPNLTFSTLTVSNMSPEDSSIYLCSVEGIGYGYTFGSGTRLTVV.

This clonotype has a count of ten or more. The CDR3 DNA reads TGTGCCAGCAGTTTAATGACTAGCGGCAACATTCAGTACTTC. This translates into CASSLMTSGNIQYF. This rearrangement joins TRBV12-3 or TRBV12-4 to TRBJ2-4; TRBD2 matches at 9 bases. Trimming took 2 bases from V and 7 from J; bases not matched to a gene: 3. This CDR3 contains 14 residues.

This clonotype was picked up many times. The V and J genes are TRBV3-1 and TRBJ1-6; D possibly corresponds to TRBD1 (6 bases). Trimming took off 0 bases at V and 10 bases at J, with 16 bases between the two ends. The CDR3 totals 16 residues. Germline values: CDR1 LGHDT, CDR2 YNNKEL (reference sequence). This CDR3 is CASSQDLRGARSPLHF. The CDR3 bases are TGTGCCAGCAGCCAAGATCTTCGGGGGGCCAGATCACCCCTCCACTTT.

This clonotype was detected many times. The V and J genes are TRBV12-3 or TRBV12-4 and TRBJ2-2; maybe TRBD1 (6 bases). The germline V and J ends were trimmed by 6 bases and 10 bases, with 12 bases remaining between them. CDR3 length equals 12 residues. This CDR3 is CASSLQGLELFF. CDR3 coding DNA: TGTGCCAGCAGCCTACAGGGTTTGGAGCTGTTTTTT.